These T cell receptor beta chains were read from a single sample in a study of CD8 T cells in ankylosing spondylitis. Via MiXCR, TCRdb re-called the 5' RACE reads, giving one row per CDR3 protein. The data contain 250,000 to 300,000 distinct CDR3 sequences, 20% of them singletons. Material for sequencing was blood, either unsorted or a sorted T cell fraction (not recorded which). The receptors derive from a male donor with ankylosing spondylitis or in good health (not recorded which). The CDR3 runs from the conserved cysteine through the conserved F or W. D genes are given only for firm matches. Rows give clone size only sometimes, using once, few, many, or a class for an expanded clone.

v_gene,j_gene,abundance,d_gene,CDR3aa,CDR3nt
TRBV12-3/TRBV12-4,TRBJ2-6,.,.,CASSPDTGANVLTF,TGTGCCAGCAGCCCGGACACTGGGGCCAACGTCCTGACTTTC
TRBV3-1,TRBJ2-5,once,.,CASNQRTPLQETQYF,TGTGCCAGCAACCAAAGGACACCGCTACAAGAGACCCAGTACTTC
TRBV20-1,TRBJ2-1,few,TRBD2,CSARAPWGGKEREQFF,TGCAGTGCTAGAGCCCCCTGGGGGGGAAAGGAGCGTGAGCAGTTCTTC
TRBV12-3/TRBV12-4,TRBJ2-6,.,TRBD1,CASSRRQGTGANVLTF,TGTGCCAGCAGTCGACGACAGGGCACTGGGGCCAACGTCCTGACTTTC
TRBV20-1,TRBJ2-5,.,.,CSARTVPGETQYF,TGCAGTGCGCGAACGGTGCCGGGAGAGACCCAGTACTTC
TRBV28,TRBJ1-5,many,TRBD1,CASSPGGSQPQHF,TGTGCCAGCAGCCCAGGGGGGAGTCAGCCCCAGCATTTT
TRBV19,TRBJ2-3,.,TRBD2,CASSIGLGREGDTQYF,TGTGCCAGTAGTATTGGGCTTGGCAGGGAGGGAGATACGCAGTATTTT
TRBV14,TRBJ1-1,.,.,CASSQPYGRPEAFF,TGTGCCAGCAGCCAACCCTATGGGAGACCTGAAGCTTTCTTT
TRBV29-1,TRBJ1-4,few,.,CSVAGSEEKLFF,TGCAGCGTTGCCGGGAGTGAGGAAAAACTGTTTTTT
TRBV5-1,TRBJ2-1,few,.,CASSYQRLGHEQFF,TGCGCCAGCAGCTACCAGAGACTCGGTCATGAGCAGTTCTTC
TRBV12-3/TRBV12-4,TRBJ2-3,.,TRBD2,CASSLTPGLAGGPSSTDTQYF,TGTGCCAGCAGTTTAACCCCGGGACTAGCGGGAGGACCATCTAGCACAGATACGCAGTATTTT
TRBV20-1,TRBJ2-3,.,TRBD2,CSAKLAGGPPDTQYF,TGCAGTGCTAAACTAGCGGGGGGGCCCCCAGATACGCAGTATTTT
TRBV12-3/TRBV12-4,TRBJ2-2,.,.,CASSKGSGELFF,TGTGCCAGCAGCAAAGGGTCCGGGGAGCTGTTTTTT
TRBV6-5,TRBJ1-1,many,.,CASSYDSNTEAFF,TGTGCCAGCAGTTACGACTCGAACACTGAAGCTTTCTTT
TRBV11-2,TRBJ2-1,.,.,CASSLVSRNEQFF,TGTGCCAGCAGCTTAGTGTCGCGGAATGAGCAGTTCTTC